The source of this T cell receptor (beta chain) is a study of blood T cell repertoires in COVID-19. About the research overall: Specimens from acute and convalescent COVID-19 originated in the United States, Italy and Spain. Sample material is recorded as cDNA or gDNA derived from T cells, B-cell-depleted T cells, or PBMCs.

Authors' methods: It was from reference gene primer amplification that nucleated cell counts were estimated. The method was immunoSEQ multiplex PCR; TCRdb's version includes in-frame clones alone and lacks a portion of them. V, J and clone size derive from that table, while D and trimming were established from the DNA sequence. This table has approximately 130,000 clones, around four fifths appearing once. The receptor's source is a human donor in a cohort sampled during active COVID-19. Sequencing was performed on peripheral blood.

CDR3 bases: TGTGCCTCCTCCACAGGGCAAGTCACAGATACGCAGTATTTT. Residues: CASSTGQVTDTQYF. V and J are TRBV15 and TRBJ2-3; TRBD1 is a possible D gene (6 bases). V lost 11 bases and J 2 bases, leaving 17 bases between the germline ends. This CDR3 has 14 residues. Germline assignment: CDR1 LNHNV and CDR2 YYDKDF (reference sequence).